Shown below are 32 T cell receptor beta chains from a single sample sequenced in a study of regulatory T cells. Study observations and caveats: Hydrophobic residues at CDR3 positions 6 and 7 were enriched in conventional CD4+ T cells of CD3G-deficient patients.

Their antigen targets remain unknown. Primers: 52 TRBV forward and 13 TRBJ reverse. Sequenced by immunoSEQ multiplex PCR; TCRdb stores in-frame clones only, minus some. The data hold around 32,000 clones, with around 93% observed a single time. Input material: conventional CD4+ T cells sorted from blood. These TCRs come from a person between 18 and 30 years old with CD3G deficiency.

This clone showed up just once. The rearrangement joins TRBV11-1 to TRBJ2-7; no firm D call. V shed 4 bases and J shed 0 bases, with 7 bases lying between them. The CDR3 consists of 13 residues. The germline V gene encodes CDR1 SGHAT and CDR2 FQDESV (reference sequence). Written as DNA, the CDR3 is TGTGCCAGCAGCTGGATTAGCTCCTACGAGCAGTACTTC. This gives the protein CASSWISSYEQYF. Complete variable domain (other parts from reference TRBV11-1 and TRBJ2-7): EAEVAQSPRYKITEKSQAVAFWCDPISGHATLYWYRQILGQGPELLVQFQDESVVDDSQLPKDRFSAERLKGVDSTLKIQPAELGDSAMYLCASSWISSYEQYFGPGTRLTVT.

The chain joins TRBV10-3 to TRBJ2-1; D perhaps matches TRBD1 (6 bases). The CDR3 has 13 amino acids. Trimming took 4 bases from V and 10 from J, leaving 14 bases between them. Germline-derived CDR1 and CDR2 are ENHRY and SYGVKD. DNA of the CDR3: TGTGCCATCAGTGCGGGACAAAGTTTGGAGCAGTTCTTC. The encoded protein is CAISAGQSLEQFF.

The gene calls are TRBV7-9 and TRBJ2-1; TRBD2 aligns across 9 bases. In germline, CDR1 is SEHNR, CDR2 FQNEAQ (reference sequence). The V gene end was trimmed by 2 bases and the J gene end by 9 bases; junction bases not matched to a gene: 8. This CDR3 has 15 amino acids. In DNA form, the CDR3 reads TGTGCCAGCAGCTTATGGGCGGGGGGGCCAAGTGAGCAGTTCTTC. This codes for CASSLWAGGPSEQFF.

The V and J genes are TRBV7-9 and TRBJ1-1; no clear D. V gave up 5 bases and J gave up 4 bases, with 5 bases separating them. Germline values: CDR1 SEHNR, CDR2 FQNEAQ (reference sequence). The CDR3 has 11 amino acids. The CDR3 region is CASSGGTEAFF. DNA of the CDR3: TGTGCCAGCAGCGGAGGCACTGAAGCTTTCTTT.

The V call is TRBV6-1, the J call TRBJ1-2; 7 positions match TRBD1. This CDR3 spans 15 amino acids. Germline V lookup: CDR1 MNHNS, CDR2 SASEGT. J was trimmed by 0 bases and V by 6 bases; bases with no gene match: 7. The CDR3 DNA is TGTGCCAGCAGACCGGGGACAGCAGCTAACTATGGCTACACCTTC. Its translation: CASRPGTAANYGYTF.

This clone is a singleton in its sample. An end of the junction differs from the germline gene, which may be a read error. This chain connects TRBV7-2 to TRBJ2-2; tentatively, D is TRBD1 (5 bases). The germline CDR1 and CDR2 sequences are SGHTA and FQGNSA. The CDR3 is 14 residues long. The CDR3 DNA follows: TGTGCCAGCAGCGCCCGACAGAACGCCGGGGAGCTGTTTTTT. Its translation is CASSARQNAGELFF.

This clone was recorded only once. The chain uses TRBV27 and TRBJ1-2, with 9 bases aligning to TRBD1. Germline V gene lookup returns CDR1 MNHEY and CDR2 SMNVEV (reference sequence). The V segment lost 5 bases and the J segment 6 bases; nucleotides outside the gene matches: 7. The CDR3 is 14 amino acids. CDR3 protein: CASSRQGTGNGYTF. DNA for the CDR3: TGTGCCAGCAGTCGTCAAGGGACAGGGAATGGCTACACCTTC.

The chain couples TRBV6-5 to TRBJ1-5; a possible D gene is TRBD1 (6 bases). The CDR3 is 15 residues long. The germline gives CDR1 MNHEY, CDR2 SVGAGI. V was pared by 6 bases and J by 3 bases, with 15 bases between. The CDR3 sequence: CASSPREGVNQPQHF. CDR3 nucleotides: TGTGCCAGCAGCCCGAGGGAGGGGGTCAATCAGCCCCAGCATTTT.

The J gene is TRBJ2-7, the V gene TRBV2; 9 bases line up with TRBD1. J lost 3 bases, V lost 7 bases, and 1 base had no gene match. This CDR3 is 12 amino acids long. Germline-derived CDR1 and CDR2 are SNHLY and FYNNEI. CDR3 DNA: TGTGCCAGCAAGGGACAGGGCTACGAGCAGTACTTC. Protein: CASKGQGYEQYF.

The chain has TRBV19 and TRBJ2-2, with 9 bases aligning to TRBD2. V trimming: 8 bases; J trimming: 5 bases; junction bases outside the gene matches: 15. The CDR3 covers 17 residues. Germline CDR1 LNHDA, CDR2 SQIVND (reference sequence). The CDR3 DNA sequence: TGTGCCAGTCGCAGACCCCTCTACGCGGGAGGGACCGGGGAGCTGTTTTTT. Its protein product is CASRRPLYAGGTGELFF.

This CDR3 reads CASSGQGTGELFF. CDR3 DNA sequence: TGTGCCAGCAGTGGACAGGGCACCGGGGAGCTGTTTTTT. This chain connects TRBV2 to TRBJ2-2; 7 bases align to TRBD1. V gave up 4 bases and J gave up 4 bases; unmatched junction bases: 0. Per germline, CDR1 SNHLY and CDR2 FYNNEI. CDR3 size: 13 residues.

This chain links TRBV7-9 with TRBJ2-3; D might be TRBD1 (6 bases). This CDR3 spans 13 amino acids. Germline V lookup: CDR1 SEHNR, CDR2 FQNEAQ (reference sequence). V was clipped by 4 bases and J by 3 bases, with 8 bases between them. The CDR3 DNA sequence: TGTGCCAGCAGCTACAGGGAGACAGATACGCAGTATTTT. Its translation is CASSYRETDTQYF.

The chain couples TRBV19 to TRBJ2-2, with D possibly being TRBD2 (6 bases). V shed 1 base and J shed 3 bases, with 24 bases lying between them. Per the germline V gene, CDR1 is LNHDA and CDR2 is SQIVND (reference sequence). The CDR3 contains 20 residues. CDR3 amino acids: CASSIVAGRSLGWDTGELFF. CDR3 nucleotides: TGTGCCAGTAGTATAGTGGCGGGGCGCTCCCTTGGATGGGACACCGGGGAGCTGTTTTTT.

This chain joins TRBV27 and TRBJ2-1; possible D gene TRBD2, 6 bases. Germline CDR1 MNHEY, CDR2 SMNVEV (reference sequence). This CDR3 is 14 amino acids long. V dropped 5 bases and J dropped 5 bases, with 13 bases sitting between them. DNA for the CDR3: TGTGCCAGCAGTCCGACTAGGCTCCACAATGAGCAGTTCTTC. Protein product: CASSPTRLHNEQFF.

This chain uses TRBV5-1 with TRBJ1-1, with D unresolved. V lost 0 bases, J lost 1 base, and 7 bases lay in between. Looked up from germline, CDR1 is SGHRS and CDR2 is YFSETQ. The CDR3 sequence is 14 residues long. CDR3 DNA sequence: TGCGCCAGCAGCTTGGGACTGTCGAACACTGAAGCTTTCTTT. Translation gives CASSLGLSNTEAFF.

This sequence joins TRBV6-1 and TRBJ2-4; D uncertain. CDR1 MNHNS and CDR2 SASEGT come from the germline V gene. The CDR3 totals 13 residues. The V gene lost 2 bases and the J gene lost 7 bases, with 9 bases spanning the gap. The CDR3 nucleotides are TGTGCCAGCAGTGAAATTAGCAGGAACATTCAGTACTTC. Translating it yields CASSEISRNIQYF.

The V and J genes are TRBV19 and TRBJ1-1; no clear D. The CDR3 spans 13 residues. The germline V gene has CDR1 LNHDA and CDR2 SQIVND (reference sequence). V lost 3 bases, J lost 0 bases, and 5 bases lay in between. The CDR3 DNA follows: TGTGCCAGTAGTATTAGACTGAACACTGAAGCTTTCTTT. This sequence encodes CASSIRLNTEAFF.

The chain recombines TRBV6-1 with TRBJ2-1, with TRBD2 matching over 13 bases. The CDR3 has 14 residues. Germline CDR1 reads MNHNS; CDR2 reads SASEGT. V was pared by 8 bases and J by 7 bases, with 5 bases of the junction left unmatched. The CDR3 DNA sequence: TGTGCCAGCTCGGGACTAGCGGGACATAATGAGCAGTTCTTC. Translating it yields CASSGLAGHNEQFF.

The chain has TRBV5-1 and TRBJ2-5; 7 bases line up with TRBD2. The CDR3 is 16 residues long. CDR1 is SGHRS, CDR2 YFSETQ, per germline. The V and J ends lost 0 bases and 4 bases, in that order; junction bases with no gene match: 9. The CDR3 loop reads CASSLAAGVGAETQYF. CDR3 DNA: TGCGCCAGCAGCTTGGCCGCGGGGGTAGGGGCAGAGACCCAGTACTTC. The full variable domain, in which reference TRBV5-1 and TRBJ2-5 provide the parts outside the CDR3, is KAGVTQTPRYLIKTRGQQVTLSCSPISGHRSVSWYQQTPGQGLQFLFEYFSETQRNKGNFPGRFSGRQFSNSRSEMNVSTLELGDSALYLCASSLAAGVGAETQYFGPGTRLLVL.

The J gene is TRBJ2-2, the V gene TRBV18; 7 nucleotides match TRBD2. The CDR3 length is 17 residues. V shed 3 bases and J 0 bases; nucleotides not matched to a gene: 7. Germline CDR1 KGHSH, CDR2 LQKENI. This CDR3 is CASSPKAGTTNTGELFF. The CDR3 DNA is TGTGCCAGCTCACCGAAGGCGGGGACTACGAACACCGGGGAGCTGTTTTTT.

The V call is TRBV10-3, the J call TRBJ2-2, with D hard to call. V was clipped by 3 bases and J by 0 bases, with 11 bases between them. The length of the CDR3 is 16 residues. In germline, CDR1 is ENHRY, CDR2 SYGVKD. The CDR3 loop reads CAISDTVRANTGELFF. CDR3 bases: TGTGCCATCAGTGATACCGTTAGGGCGAACACCGGGGAGCTGTTTTTT.

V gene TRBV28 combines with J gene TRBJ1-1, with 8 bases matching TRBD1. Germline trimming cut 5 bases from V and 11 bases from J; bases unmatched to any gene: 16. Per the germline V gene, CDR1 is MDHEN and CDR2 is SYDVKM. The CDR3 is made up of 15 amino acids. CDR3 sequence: CASSTPDREGPEAFF. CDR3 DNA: TGTGCCAGCAGTACCCCGGACAGGGAGGGACCCGAGGCTTTCTTT.

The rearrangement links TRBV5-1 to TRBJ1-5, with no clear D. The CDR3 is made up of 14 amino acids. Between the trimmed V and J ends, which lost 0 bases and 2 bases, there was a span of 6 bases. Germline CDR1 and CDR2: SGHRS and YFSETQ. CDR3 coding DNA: TGCGCCAGCAGCTTGGAACCGGGCAATCAGCCCCAGCATTTT. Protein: CASSLEPGNQPQHF.

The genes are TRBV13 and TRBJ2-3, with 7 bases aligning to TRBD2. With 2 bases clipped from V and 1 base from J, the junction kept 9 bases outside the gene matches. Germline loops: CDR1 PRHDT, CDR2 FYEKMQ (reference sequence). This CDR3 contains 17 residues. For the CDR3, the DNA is TGTGCCAGCAGCTTATCCCGTTACGCGGGAGGCACAGATACGCAGTATTTT. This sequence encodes CASSLSRYAGGTDTQYF.

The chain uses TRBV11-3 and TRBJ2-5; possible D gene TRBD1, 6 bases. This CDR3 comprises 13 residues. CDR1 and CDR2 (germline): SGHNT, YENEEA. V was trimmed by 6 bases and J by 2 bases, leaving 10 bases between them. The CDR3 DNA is TGTGCCAGCAGTCCAGGGGTTCAAGAGACCCAGTACTTC. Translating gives CASSPGVQETQYF.

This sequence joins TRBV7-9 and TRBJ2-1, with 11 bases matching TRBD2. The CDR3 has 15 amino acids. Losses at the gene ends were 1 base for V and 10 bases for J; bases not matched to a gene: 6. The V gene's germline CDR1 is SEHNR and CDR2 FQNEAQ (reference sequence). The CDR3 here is CASSLEASGRPEQFF. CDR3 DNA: TGTGCCAGCAGCTTAGAGGCTAGCGGGAGGCCCGAGCAGTTCTTC. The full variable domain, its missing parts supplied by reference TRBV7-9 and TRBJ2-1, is DTGVSQNPRHKITKRGQNVTFRCDPISEHNRLYWYRQTLGQGPEFLTYFQNEAQLEKSRLLSDRFSAERPKGSFSTLEIQRTEQGDSAMYLCASSLEASGRPEQFFGPGTRLTVL.

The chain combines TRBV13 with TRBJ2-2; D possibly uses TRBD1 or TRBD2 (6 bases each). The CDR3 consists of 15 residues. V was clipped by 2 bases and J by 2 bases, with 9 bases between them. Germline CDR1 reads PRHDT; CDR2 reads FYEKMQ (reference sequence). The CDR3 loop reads CASSLIGGNTGELFF. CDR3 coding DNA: TGTGCCAGCAGCTTAATCGGGGGCAACACCGGGGAGCTGTTTTTT.

CDR3 residues: CASRRQGQNIQYF. The CDR3 bases are TGTGCCAGCAGGAGACAGGGACAAAACATTCAGTACTTC. The gene calls are TRBV28 and TRBJ2-4; 7 bases are a match to TRBD1. From germline, CDR1 is MDHEN and CDR2 SYDVKM. The CDR3 is 13 amino acids. J lost 5 bases, V lost 6 bases, and 4 bases had no gene match.

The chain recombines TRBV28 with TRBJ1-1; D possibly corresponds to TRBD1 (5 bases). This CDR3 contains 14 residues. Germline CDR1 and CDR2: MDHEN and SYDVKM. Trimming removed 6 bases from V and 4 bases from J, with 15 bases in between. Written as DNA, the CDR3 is TGTGCCAGCAGGGGGCTAGGTGTGGGCACTGAAGCTTTCTTT. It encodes CASRGLGVGTEAFF.

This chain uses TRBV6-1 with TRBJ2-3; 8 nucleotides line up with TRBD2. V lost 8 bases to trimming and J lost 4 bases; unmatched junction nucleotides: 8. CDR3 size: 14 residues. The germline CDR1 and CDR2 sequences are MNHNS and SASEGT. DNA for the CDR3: TGTGCCAGCGGCTTGCGGGGGGATGCAGATACGCAGTATTTT. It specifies CASGLRGDADTQYF.

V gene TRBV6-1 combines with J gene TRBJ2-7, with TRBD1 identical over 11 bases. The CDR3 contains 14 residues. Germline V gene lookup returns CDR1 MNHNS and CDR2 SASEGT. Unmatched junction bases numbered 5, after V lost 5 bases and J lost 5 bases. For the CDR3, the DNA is TGTGCCAGCAGTCGGACAGGGGGCGTAGACGAGCAGTACTTC. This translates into CASSRTGGVDEQYF.

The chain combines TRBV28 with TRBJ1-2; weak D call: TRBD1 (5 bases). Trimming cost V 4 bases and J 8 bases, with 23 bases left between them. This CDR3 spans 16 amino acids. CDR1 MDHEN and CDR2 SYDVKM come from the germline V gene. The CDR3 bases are TGTGCCAGCAGTTCTTGCCCCGGGACTACTGCCTGCGGCTACACCTTC. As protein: CASSSCPGTTACGYTF.